The sequence of this TCR beta chain was determined in a study of technical replicates of blood from a few donors. Profiled with immunoSEQ multiplex PCR; TCRdb holds only in-frame clones, not every one. The sample has approximately 79,000 clones, roughly 91% seen once. Germline CDR1 is LNHDA and CDR2 is SQIVND (reference sequence). This CDR3 region has 13 residues. V lost 3 bases to trimming and J lost 4 bases; unmatched junction nucleotides: 1. The genes are TRBV19 and TRBJ2-7; TRBD2 matches at 9 bases. The material sequenced was T cells isolated from PBMCs. The source of this sequence is a human donor in good health. CDR3 residues: CASSMTSGYEQYF. CDR3 DNA: TGTGCCAGTAGTATGACTAGCGGTTACGAGCAGTACTTC. The full variable domain, in which reference TRBV19 and TRBJ2-7 provide the parts outside the CDR3, is DGGITQSPKYLFRKEGQNVTLSCEQNLNHDAMYWYRQDPGQGLRLIYYSQIVNDFQKGDIAEGYSVSREKKESFPLTVTSAQKNPTAFYLCASSMTSGYEQYFGPGTRLTVT.